The 25 T cell receptor beta chains below all came from one sample that was sequenced in a study of blood T cells in healthy people across ages. A second roughly 6 to 11 cycle PCR used barcoded and J-beta primers. MiXCR was run by TCRdb on the 5' RACE reads, yielding one entry per CDR3 protein. The table records 650,000 to 1,000,000 distinct CDR3 sequences, about half of them present only once. Sequencing was carried out using blood. Receptors were obtained from a man at least 80 years old in good health.

This clonotype came up a few times. The chain recombines TRBV2 with TRBJ1-1, with a weak D call TRBD1 (5 bases). Trimming left V 8 bases short and J 3 bases short, with 16 bases between. CDR3 length equals 14 residues. CDR1 is SNHLY and CDR2 is FYNNEI in the germline V gene. DNA for the CDR3: TGTGCCAGCGGAAGCCAGGGAGCGGACACTGAAGCTTTCTTT. It translates to CASGSQGADTEAFF. Full variable domain (missing parts from reference TRBV2 and TRBJ1-1): EPEVTQTPSHQVTQMGQEVILRCVPISNHLYFYWYRQILGQKVEFLVSFYNNEISEKSEIFDDQFSVERPDGSNFTLKIRSTKLEDSAMYFCASGSQGADTEAFFGQGTRLTVV.

The gene calls are TRBV5-5 and TRBJ2-7, with unresolved D. Between the trimmed V and J ends, which lost 0 bases and 2 bases, there was a span of 18 bases. The CDR3 is 17 amino acids. In germline, CDR1 is SGHKS, CDR2 YYEKEE (reference sequence). Here the CDR3 reads CASSLALGKPPTYEQYF. DNA of the CDR3: TGTGCCAGCAGCTTGGCGTTAGGGAAACCACCAACCTACGAGCAGTACTTC.

The rearrangement uses TRBV4-2 and TRBJ1-2, with 9 bases identical to TRBD1. The CDR3 consists of 15 residues. Germline assignment: CDR1 LGHNA and CDR2 YNFKEQ. V lost 4 bases to trimming and J lost 4 bases; unmatched junction nucleotides: 7. The chain's CDR3 is CASSRDPGQGYGYTF. CDR3 DNA sequence: TGTGCCAGCAGCCGAGACCCGGGACAGGGCTATGGCTACACCTTC.

In its sample, this clonotype was seen a few times. V usage is TRBV12-3 or TRBV12-4 and J usage is TRBJ2-1, with 10 bases aligning to TRBD1. Losses at the gene ends were 6 bases for V and 7 bases for J; bases not matched to a gene: 6. This CDR3 region has 14 residues. The CDR3 sequence: CASSTVDRGNEQFF. In nucleotides, the CDR3 is TGTGCCAGCAGCACCGTGGACAGGGGGAATGAGCAGTTCTTC.

V gene TRBV11-1 combines with J gene TRBJ2-7; tentatively, D is TRBD2 (6 bases). Germline V gene data show CDR1 as SGHAT and CDR2 as FQDESV (reference sequence). V was trimmed by 1 base and J by 2 bases, leaving 18 bases between them. This CDR3 region has 17 residues. The CDR3 region is CASSLDSRDGGTYEQYF. CDR3 bases: TGTGCCAGCAGCTTAGACTCGCGGGACGGCGGGACCTACGAGCAGTACTTC.

The chain employs TRBV12-3 or TRBV12-4 and TRBJ2-3; TRBD2 matches 8 bases. This CDR3 is 16 amino acids long. V gave up 7 bases and J gave up 0 bases; unmatched junction bases: 9. The CDR3 loop is CASTLHTSGSTDTQYF. The DNA for the CDR3 is TGTGCCAGCACCCTCCATACTAGCGGTAGCACAGATACGCAGTATTTT.

This clonotype was detected a few times. The V call is TRBV27, the J call TRBJ1-2; no firm D call. This CDR3 has 15 amino acids. V lost 5 bases to trimming and J lost 5 bases, with 18 bases between them. Germline loops: CDR1 MNHEY, CDR2 SMNVEV (reference sequence). The CDR3 bases are TGTGCCAGCAGTCATTCCATCGGGGAGAGTTATGGCTACACCTTC. Its translation is CASSHSIGESYGYTF.

The chain combines TRBV29-1 with TRBJ1-2, with 7 bases identical to TRBD1. Germline V CDR1 and CDR2: SQVTM, ANQGSEA. The V gene end was trimmed by 0 bases and the J gene end by 7 bases; junction bases not matched to a gene: 5. This CDR3 is 13 amino acids long. The CDR3 sequence: CSVEEGGGGGYTF. The DNA for the CDR3 is TGCAGCGTTGAAGAAGGAGGGGGCGGTGGCTACACCTTC.

The sample holds a few counts of this clonotype. The J gene is TRBJ2-5, the V gene TRBV14; weak D call: TRBD1 (6 bases). CDR1 is SGHDN and CDR2 is FVKESK in the germline V gene. The V end lost 6 bases, the J end lost 4 bases, and 15 bases lay between the germline ends. The length of the CDR3 is 14 residues. Here the CDR3 DNA reads TGTGCCAGCAGACCCACAGGGAATCGAGAGACCCAGTACTTC. This gives the protein CASRPTGNRETQYF.

This rearrangement joins TRBV5-4 to TRBJ2-5; no reliable D call. The V end lost 2 bases, the J end lost 3 bases, and 8 bases lay between the germline ends. From germline, CDR1 is SGHNT and CDR2 YYREEE (reference sequence). The CDR3 extends over 13 amino acids. For the CDR3, the DNA is TGTGCCAGCAGCTTCTGGGCGGAAGAGACCCAGTACTTC. Amino acid sequence: CASSFWAEETQYF.

The gene calls are TRBV12-5 and TRBJ2-7; D possibly corresponds to TRBD2 (6 bases). Germline V gene lookup returns CDR1 LGHNT and CDR2 FRNRAP. V was clipped by 1 base and J by 3 bases, with 13 bases between them. The CDR3 is 15 residues long. The CDR3 DNA follows: TGTGCTAGTGGTTTGGCTCCTAGCGTATACTACGAGCAGTACTTC. The encoded protein is CASGLAPSVYYEQYF.

This clonotype showed up just a few times. The chain combines TRBV7-2 with TRBJ2-5; 7 positions match TRBD1. The CDR3 has 17 residues. The V gene's germline CDR1 is SGHTA and CDR2 FQGNSA. V lost 5 bases, J lost 2 bases, and 14 bases stayed unmatched. The CDR3 reads CASSKPLERDRQETQYF. CDR3 nucleotide sequence: TGTGCCAGCAGCAAACCCCTAGAAAGGGACAGACAAGAGACCCAGTACTTC.

This clonotype was detected only a few times. The chain is built from TRBV28 and TRBJ2-4, with 10 bases matching TRBD2. The trim removed 5 bases at V and 5 bases at J, leaving 6 bases unmatched. This CDR3 comprises 15 residues. Germline V gene data show CDR1 as MDHEN and CDR2 as SYDVKM. DNA for the CDR3: TGTGCCAGCAGTCCCCAAGGACTAGCGGAAAACATTCAGTACTTC. This sequence encodes CASSPQGLAENIQYF.

The rearrangement uses TRBV20-1 and TRBJ2-1; 14 bases map to TRBD2. The CDR3 has 19 amino acids. The ends lost 0 bases at V and 8 bases at J; junction bases unmatched: 15. Germline V gene lookup returns CDR1 DFQATT and CDR2 SNEGSKA (reference sequence). Written as DNA, the CDR3 is TGCAGTGCTAGAGAGATTTGGGGTACCGGGACTAGCGGGAGATATGAGCAGTTCTTC. Amino acids: CSAREIWGTGTSGRYEQFF.

A note on this clonotype: One end of the junction fails to match germline, which may point to a read error. CDR3 DNA sequence: TGTACCAGCAGCCAACCCGGACAAATCTACGAGCAGTACTTC. Amino acids: CTSSQPGQIYEQYF. The chain couples TRBV3-1 to TRBJ2-7; a possible D gene is TRBD1 (5 bases). Germline V gene sequence: CDR1 LGHDT, CDR2 YNNKEL (reference sequence). The CDR3 consists of 14 residues.

The chain joins TRBV13 to TRBJ2-1; 13 bases are shared with TRBD2. Trimming took 3 bases from V and 7 from J; bases not matched to a gene: 6. Germline lookup yields CDR1 PRHDT and CDR2 FYEKMQ (reference sequence). There are 16 residues in the CDR3. The CDR3 sequence is CASSFRTSGRGNEQFF. As DNA, the CDR3 is TGTGCCAGCAGCTTTAGGACTAGCGGGAGAGGTAATGAGCAGTTCTTC.

This rearrangement joins TRBV25-1 to TRBJ2-4, with D unresolved. Trimming removed 4 bases at V and 3 bases at J, with 22 bases between. CDR3 length equals 18 residues. Per germline, CDR1 MGHDK and CDR2 SYGVNS. The CDR3 DNA sequence: TGTGCCAGCAGTGCAACACCCACCCAGCTTGTAGGCAAAAACATTCAGTACTTC. It is translated as CASSATPTQLVGKNIQYF.

This clonotype was found a few times. The chain recombines TRBV6-6 with TRBJ2-1; 8 positions agree with TRBD2. The CDR3 runs to 16 residues. Germline CDR1 MNHNY, CDR2 SVGAGI (reference sequence). V lost 3 bases and J lost 2; bases outside the gene matches: 6. The CDR3 loop reads CASSYALADAYNEQFF. The CDR3 DNA reads as TGTGCCAGCAGTTATGCACTAGCGGACGCCTACAATGAGCAGTTCTTC.

The V call is TRBV27, the J call TRBJ2-4; tentatively, D is TRBD2 (7 bases). The CDR3 has 16 residues. The germline CDR1 and CDR2 sequences are MNHEY and SMNVEV (reference sequence). V dropped 2 bases and J dropped 3 bases, with 14 bases sitting between them. The CDR3 coding sequence is TGTGCCAGCAGTTTAAGTGGGGGGGCCGTCAAAAACATTCAGTACTTC. Its translation is CASSLSGGAVKNIQYF.

This clonotype was picked up one time. The chain combines TRBV10-3 with TRBJ1-2; 7 positions match TRBD1. The CDR3 runs 14 residues. Germline-derived CDR1 and CDR2 are ENHRY and SYGVKD. Unmatched junction bases numbered 6, after V lost 4 bases and J lost 4 bases. The CDR3 coding sequence is TGTGCCATCAGTGGAGGCAGGGGGGTCTATGGCTACACCTTC. The encoded protein is CAISGGRGVYGYTF.

This clonotype was detected only a few times. The chain carries TRBV11-3 and TRBJ2-2, with 7 bases identical to TRBD1. This CDR3 has 16 residues. V dropped 1 base and J dropped 5; count of bases not matched to a gene: 7. The V gene's germline CDR1 is SGHNT and CDR2 YENEEA. The CDR3 reads CASSLGAGGRTGELFF. The CDR3 coding sequence is TGTGCCAGCAGCTTAGGGGCAGGGGGTCGAACCGGGGAGCTGTTTTTT.

This chain connects TRBV12-3 or TRBV12-4 to TRBJ2-7; the D gene is possibly TRBD2 (5 bases). V was cut by 4 bases and J by 2 bases, with 15 bases left in between. The CDR3 contains 15 residues. Written as DNA, the CDR3 is TGTGCCAGCAGTTCGGTAGCGAGTGGAGCCTACGAGCAGTACTTC. It encodes CASSSVASGAYEQYF.

The chain carries TRBV15 and TRBJ2-4; TRBD2 is a possible D gene (6 bases). Between the trimmed V and J ends, which lost 2 bases and 5 bases, there was a span of 7 bases. The CDR3 spans 13 residues. Germline V gene data show CDR1 as LNHNV and CDR2 as YYDKDF (reference sequence). The CDR3 region is CATSRPGENIQYF. The CDR3 bases are TGTGCCACCAGCAGACCGGGGGAAAACATTCAGTACTTC.

The chain combines TRBV14 with TRBJ2-2; D is unresolved. The CDR3 totals 14 residues. The V and J ends lost 4 bases and 7 bases respectively, with 13 bases between them. CDR1 and CDR2 from the germline V gene are SGHDN and FVKESK. Written as DNA, the CDR3 is TGTGCCAGCAGCCGTTCTTTACTTCTCGGGGAGCTGTTTTTT. Its translation is CASSRSLLLGELFF.

There are a few counts of this clonotype. The chain couples TRBV5-1 to TRBJ2-3; D is ambiguous. Trimming stripped 4 bases from V and 2 bases from J, with 11 bases between. The germline V gene has CDR1 SGHRS and CDR2 YFSETQ. The CDR3 runs 14 residues. The CDR3 region has the DNA TGCGCCAGCAGCATGGCGTTCTTCACAGATACGCAGTATTTT. Translating gives CASSMAFFTDTQYF.